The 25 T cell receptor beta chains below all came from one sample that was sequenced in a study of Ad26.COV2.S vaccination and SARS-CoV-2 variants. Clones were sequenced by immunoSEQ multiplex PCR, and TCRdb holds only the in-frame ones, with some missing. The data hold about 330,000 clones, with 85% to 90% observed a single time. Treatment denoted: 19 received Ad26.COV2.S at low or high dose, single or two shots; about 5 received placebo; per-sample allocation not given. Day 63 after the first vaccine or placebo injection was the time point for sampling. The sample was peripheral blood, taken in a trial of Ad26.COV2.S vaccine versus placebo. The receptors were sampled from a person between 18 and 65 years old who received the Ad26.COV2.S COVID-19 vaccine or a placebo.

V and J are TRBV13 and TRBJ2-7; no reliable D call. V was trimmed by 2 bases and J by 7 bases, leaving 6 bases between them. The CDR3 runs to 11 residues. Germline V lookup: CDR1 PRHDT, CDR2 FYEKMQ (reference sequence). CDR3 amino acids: CASSLREEQYF. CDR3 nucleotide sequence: TGTGCCAGCAGCTTAAGGGAAGAGCAGTACTTC.

Here the CDR3 reads CSGSGRSTDTQYF. CDR3 bases: TGCAGCGGTAGCGGGAGGTCTACAGATACGCAGTATTTT. The J gene is TRBJ2-3, the V gene TRBV29-1, with 10 bases identical to TRBD2. The CDR3 consists of 13 residues. Germline CDR1 and CDR2: SQVTM and ANQGSEA. J was trimmed by 3 bases and V by 7 bases; bases with no gene match: 4.

The CDR3 loop is CASSLARVENTEAFF. CDR3 in DNA: TGTGCCAGCAGCTTAGCTCGGGTCGAGAACACTGAAGCTTTCTTT. The J gene is TRBJ1-1, the V gene TRBV7-2; no reliable D call. The germline gives CDR1 SGHTA, CDR2 FQGNSA. V lost 0 bases, J lost 1 base, and 9 bases lay in between. This CDR3 has 15 amino acids.

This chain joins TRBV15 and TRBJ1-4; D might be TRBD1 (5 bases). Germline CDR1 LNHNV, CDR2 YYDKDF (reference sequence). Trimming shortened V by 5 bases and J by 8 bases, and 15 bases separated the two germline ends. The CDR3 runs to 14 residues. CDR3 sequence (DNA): TGTGCCACCAGCTGGGACTTAGTTGAAGAAAAACTGTTTTTT. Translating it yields CATSWDLVEEKLFF. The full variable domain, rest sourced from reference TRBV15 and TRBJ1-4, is DAMVIQNPRYQVTQFGKPVTLSCSQTLNHNVMYWYQQKSSQAPKLLFHYYDKDFNNEADTPDNFQSRRPNTSFCFLDIRSPGLGDTAMYLCATSWDLVEEKLFFGSGTQLSVL.

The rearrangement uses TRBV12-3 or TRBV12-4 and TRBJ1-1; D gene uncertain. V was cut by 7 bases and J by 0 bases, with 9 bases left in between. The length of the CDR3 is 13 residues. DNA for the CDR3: TGTGCCAGCATGCAGAGATTGAACACTGAAGCTTTCTTT. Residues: CASMQRLNTEAFF.

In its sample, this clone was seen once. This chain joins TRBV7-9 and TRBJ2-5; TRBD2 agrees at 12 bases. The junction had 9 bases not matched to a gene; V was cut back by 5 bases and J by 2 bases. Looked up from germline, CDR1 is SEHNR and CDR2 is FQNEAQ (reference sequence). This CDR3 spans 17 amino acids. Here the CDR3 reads CASSRGLAGRGQETQYF. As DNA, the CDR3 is TGTGCCAGCAGCCGTGGACTAGCGGGACGAGGGCAAGAGACCCAGTACTTC.

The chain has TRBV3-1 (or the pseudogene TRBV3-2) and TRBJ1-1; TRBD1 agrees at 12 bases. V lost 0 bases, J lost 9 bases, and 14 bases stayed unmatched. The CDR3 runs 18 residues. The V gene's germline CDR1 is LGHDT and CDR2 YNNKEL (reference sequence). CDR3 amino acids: CASSQDRDGDRGPYKAFF. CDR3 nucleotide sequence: TGTGCCAGCAGCCAAGATAGGGACGGGGACAGGGGGCCTTATAAAGCTTTCTTT.

The CDR3 spells CSVTSGGITDTQYF. CDR3 coding DNA: TGCAGCGTGACTAGCGGGGGGATTACAGATACGCAGTATTTT. This chain links TRBV29-1 with TRBJ2-3, with 13 nucleotides matching TRBD2. With 6 bases clipped from V and 3 bases from J, the junction kept 3 bases outside the gene matches. The CDR3 runs 14 residues. Germline V lookup: CDR1 SQVTM, CDR2 ANQGSEA.

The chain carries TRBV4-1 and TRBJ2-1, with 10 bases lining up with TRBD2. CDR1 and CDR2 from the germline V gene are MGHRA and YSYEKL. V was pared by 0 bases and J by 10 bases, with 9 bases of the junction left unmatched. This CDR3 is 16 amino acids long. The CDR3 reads CASSQDPSGGPREQFF. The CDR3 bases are TGCGCCAGCAGCCAAGATCCTAGCGGGGGCCCTCGCGAGCAGTTCTTC.

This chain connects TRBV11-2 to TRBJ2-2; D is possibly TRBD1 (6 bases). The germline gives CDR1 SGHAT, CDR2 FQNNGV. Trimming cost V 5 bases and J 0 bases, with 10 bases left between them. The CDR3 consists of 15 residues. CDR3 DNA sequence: TGTGCCAGCAGCCTCCGGGACACGAACACCGGGGAGCTGTTTTTT. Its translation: CASSLRDTNTGELFF.

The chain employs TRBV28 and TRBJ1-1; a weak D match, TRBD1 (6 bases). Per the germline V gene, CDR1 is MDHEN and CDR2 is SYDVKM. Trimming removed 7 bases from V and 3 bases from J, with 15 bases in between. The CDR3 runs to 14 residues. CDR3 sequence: CASTGQNGDTEAFF. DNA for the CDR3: TGTGCCAGCACAGGACAGAACGGGGACACTGAAGCTTTCTTT.

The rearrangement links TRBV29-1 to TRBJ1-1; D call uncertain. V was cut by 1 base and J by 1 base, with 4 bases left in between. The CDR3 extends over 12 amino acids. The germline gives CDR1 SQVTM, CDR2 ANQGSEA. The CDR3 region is CSVEGKNTEAFF. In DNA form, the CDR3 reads TGCAGCGTTGAAGGTAAGAACACTGAAGCTTTCTTT. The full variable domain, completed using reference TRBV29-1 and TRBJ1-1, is SAVISQKPSRDICQRGTSLTIQCQVDSQVTMMFWYRQQPGQSLTLIATANQGSEATYESGFVIDKFPISRPNLTFSTLTVSNMSPEDSSIYLCSVEGKNTEAFFGQGTRLTVV.

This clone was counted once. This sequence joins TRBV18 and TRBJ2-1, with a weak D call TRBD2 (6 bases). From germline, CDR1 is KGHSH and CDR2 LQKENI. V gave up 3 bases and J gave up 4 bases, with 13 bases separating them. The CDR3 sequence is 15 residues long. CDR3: CASSPGGAVYNEQFF. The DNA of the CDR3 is TGTGCCAGCTCACCTGGCGGGGCAGTTTACAATGAGCAGTTCTTC.

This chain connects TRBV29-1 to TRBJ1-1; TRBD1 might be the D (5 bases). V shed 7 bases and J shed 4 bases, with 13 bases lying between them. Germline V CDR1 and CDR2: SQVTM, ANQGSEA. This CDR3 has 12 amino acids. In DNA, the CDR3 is TGCAGCGAACAACGTCAGGGCACTGAAGCTTTCTTT. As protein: CSEQRQGTEAFF.

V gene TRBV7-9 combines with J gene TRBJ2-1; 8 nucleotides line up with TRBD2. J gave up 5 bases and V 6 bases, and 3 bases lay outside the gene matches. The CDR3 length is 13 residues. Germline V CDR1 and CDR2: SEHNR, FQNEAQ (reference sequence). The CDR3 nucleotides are TGTGCCAGCAGGGGACTAGGGGACAATGAGCAGTTCTTC. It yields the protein CASRGLGDNEQFF. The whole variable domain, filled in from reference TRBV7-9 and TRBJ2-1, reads DTGVSQNPRHKITKRGQNVTFRCDPISEHNRLYWYRQTLGQGPEFLTYFQNEAQLEKSRLLSDRFSAERPKGSFSTLEIQRTEQGDSAMYLCASRGLGDNEQFFGPGTRLTVL.

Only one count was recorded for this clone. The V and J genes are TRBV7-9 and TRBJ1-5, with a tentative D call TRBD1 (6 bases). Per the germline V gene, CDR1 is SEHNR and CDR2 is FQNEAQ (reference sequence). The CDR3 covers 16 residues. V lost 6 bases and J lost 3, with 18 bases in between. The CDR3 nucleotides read TGTGCCAGCAGTAACTGGGGGCAGGGAGACAATCAGCCCCAGCATTTT. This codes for CASSNWGQGDNQPQHF.

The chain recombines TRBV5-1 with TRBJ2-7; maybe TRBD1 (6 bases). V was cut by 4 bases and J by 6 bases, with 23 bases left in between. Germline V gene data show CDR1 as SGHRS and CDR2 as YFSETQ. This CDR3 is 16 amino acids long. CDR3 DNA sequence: TGCGCCAGCAGCCTTCAGACAGGCCGATTAGCTGTCGAGCAGTACTTC. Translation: CASSLQTGRLAVEQYF. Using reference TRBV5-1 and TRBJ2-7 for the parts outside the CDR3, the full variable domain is KAGVTQTPRYLIKTRGQQVTLSCSPISGHRSVSWYQQTPGQGLQFLFEYFSETQRNKGNFPGRFSGRQFSNSRSEMNVSTLELGDSALYLCASSLQTGRLAVEQYFGPGTRLTVT.

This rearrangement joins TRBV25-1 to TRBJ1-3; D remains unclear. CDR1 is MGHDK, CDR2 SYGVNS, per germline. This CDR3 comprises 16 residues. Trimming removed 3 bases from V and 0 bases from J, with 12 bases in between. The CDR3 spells CASSDRSFSSGNTIYF. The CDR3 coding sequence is TGTGCCAGCAGTGATAGGAGCTTTTCCTCTGGAAACACCATATATTTT.

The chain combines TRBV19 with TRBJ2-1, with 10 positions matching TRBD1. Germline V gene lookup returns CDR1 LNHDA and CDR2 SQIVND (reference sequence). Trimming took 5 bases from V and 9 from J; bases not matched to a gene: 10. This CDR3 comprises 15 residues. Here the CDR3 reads CASSRRGGTGVEQFF. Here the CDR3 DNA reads TGTGCCAGTAGTCGCCGCGGGGGGACAGGGGTTGAGCAGTTCTTC.

The CDR3 protein is CASSRPGTGGGYTF. Written as DNA, the CDR3 is TGTGCCAGCAGTCGACCCGGGACAGGGGGCGGCTACACCTTC. V gene TRBV7-9 combines with J gene TRBJ1-2, with 12 positions matching TRBD1. Looked up from germline, CDR1 is SEHNR and CDR2 is FQNEAQ (reference sequence). CDR3 size: 14 residues. V shed 6 bases and J 8 bases; nucleotides not matched to a gene: 7.

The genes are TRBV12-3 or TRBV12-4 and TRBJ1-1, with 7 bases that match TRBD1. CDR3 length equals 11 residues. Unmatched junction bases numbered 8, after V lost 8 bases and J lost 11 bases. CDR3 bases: TGTGCCAGCGGGGACAGTGAAAGGGCTTTCTTT. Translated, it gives CASGDSERAFF.

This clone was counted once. The CDR3 region has the DNA TGTGCCAGTAGTAAAAGGACTAGCGGGAGGGCAGATACGCAGTATTTT. Protein product: CASSKRTSGRADTQYF. The chain couples TRBV19 to TRBJ2-3, with TRBD2 matching 15 bases. This CDR3 spans 16 amino acids. CDR1 is LNHDA, CDR2 SQIVND, per germline (reference sequence). The V segment lost 4 bases and the J segment 4 bases; nucleotides outside the gene matches: 3.

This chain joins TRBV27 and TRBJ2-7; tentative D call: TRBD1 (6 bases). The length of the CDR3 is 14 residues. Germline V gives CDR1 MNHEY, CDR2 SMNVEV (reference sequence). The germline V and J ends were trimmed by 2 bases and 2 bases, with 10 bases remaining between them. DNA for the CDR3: TGTGCCAGCAGTTTACAGGGGTCGACCTACGAGCAGTACTTC. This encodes CASSLQGSTYEQYF.

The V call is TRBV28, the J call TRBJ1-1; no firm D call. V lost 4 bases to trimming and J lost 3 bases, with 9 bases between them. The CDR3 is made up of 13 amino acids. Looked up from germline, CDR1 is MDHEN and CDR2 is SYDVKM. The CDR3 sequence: CASSSWADTEAFF. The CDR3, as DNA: TGTGCCAGCAGTTCGTGGGCCGACACTGAAGCTTTCTTT.

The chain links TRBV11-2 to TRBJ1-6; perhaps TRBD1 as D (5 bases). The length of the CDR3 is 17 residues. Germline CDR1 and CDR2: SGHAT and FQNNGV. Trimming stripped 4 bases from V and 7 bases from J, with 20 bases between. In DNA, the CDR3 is TGTGCCAGCAGCTATTATTCCCCCTGGGACTACAATTCACCCCTCCACTTT. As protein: CASSYYSPWDYNSPLHF.